This paragraph reports one TCR beta chain. Method: immunoSEQ multiplex PCR; TCRdb's copy keeps in-frame clones and lacks some. This sample has over 40,000 clones, with almost 95% found just once. This entry is derived from a study of T cell changes during pregnancy in multiple sclerosis. Trimming cost V 5 bases and J 0 bases; bases outside gene matches: 4. The CDR3 totals 14 residues. Germline lookup yields CDR1 MNHEY and CDR2 SVGAGI. The TCR originated in a female donor with multiple sclerosis, enrolled in a pregnancy study. The chain is built from TRBV6-5 and TRBJ2-7, with 7 bases aligning to TRBD2. The sequencing used peripheral blood, collected in the third trimester of pregnancy. The CDR3 DNA follows: TGTGCCAGCAGTACTAGCGTATACTCCTACGAGCAGTACTTC. It is translated as CASSTSVYSYEQYF.